The clone carrying this T cell receptor beta chain was recorded a few times. This record comes from a study of beta chain features in type 1 diabetes. Every isolated RNA sample was fully reverse transcribed, so sequencing captured expressed TCRB transcripts. Measured with immunoSEQ multiplex PCR; TCRdb has only the in-frame clones, and not every one. The sample shows hundreds of thousands of clones, around 9.6% of them seen only once. This CDR3 is built from 17 residues. Germline CDR1 and CDR2: GTSNPN and SVGIG (reference sequence). With 2 bases clipped from V and 6 bases from J, the junction kept 12 bases outside the gene matches.

The sequence was collected from a woman between 18 and 30 years old in good health. The rearrangement joins TRBV30 to TRBJ2-2; the match to TRBD1 covers 10 bases. The specimen was naive CD4+ T cells from blood. The CDR3 loop reads CAWSHNPGQGRAGELFF. For the CDR3, the DNA is TGTGCCTGGAGTCATAATCCGGGACAGGGGAGGGCCGGGGAGCTGTTTTTT.